Detailed here is one TCR beta chain. The source material, RNA transcripts, was used to amplify TCR beta CDR3 regions. The TCR CDR3 was amplified in a first-round RT-PCR using the HTBI primer set. TCRdb ran MiXCR on the multiplex PCR reads and lists one entry per CDR3 protein. The sample consists of 100,000 to 130,000 distinct CDR3 sequences, about 16% of them appearing once. Participants, patients aged 18 to 65, had newly diagnosed hyperthyroidism with a duration under 2 months. Thyroid ultrasound and orbital computed tomography, with clinical symptoms and serum thyroxine and TRAb, informed diagnoses. This record comes from a study of T cells in Graves' hyperthyroidism and ophthalmopathy. Between the trimmed V and J ends, which lost 0 bases and 4 bases, there was a span of 9 bases. This CDR3 is 13 amino acids long. Looked up from germline, CDR1 is GTSNPN and CDR2 is SVGIG (reference sequence).

The chain employs TRBV30 and TRBJ1-2; D gene unclear. This clonotype was obtained from a woman aged 45 to 65 with Graves' hyperthyroidism. Input material: blood. The CDR3 bases are TGTGCCTGGAGTGTACTTCGCAGCTATGGCTACACCTTC. Translation gives CAWSVLRSYGYTF.